This entry concerns a single T cell receptor (beta chain). Germline V gives CDR1 SGHTA, CDR2 FQGTGA. V gave up 5 bases and J gave up 4 bases; unmatched junction bases: 14. This CDR3 has 17 residues. This entry is derived from a study of blood T cell repertoires in COVID-19. Looking at the study overall: Researchers got acute and convalescent COVID-19 samples from the United States, Italy and Spain. T cells, B-cell-depleted T cells, or PBMCs provided the cDNA or gDNA that served as material.

As processed by the authors: Reference gene primer amplification gave nucleated cell count estimates. The method was immunoSEQ multiplex PCR; TCRdb's version includes in-frame clones alone and lacks a portion of them. The V and J calls and the clone size are those of that table, but D and trimming were determined from the DNA. The sample includes about 440,000 clones, 80% to 90% of them seen just once. V and J are TRBV7-3 and TRBJ1-2, with 9 bases identical to TRBD1. The sequencing sample was made of peripheral blood. The clonotype was recovered from a woman aged 25 to 39 with acute or convalescent COVID-19. The CDR3 protein is CASSLSKGTGSVYGYTF. CDR3 bases: TGTGCCAGCAGCCTCTCTAAGGGGACAGGGAGTGTCTATGGCTACACCTTC.